These 2 T cell receptor beta chains were sequenced from one sample in a study of blood T cell repertoires in COVID-19. Sequencing used immunoSEQ multiplex PCR; TCRdb keeps in-frame clones, though not all of them. The sample records 100,000 to 150,000 clones, 84% being singletons. Sequences were obtained from PBMCs or T cells enriched from blood (not recorded which). The receptors here all came from a woman younger than 45 who had recovered from COVID-19.

This sequence joins TRBV18 and TRBJ2-2; TRBD1 matches 9 bases. The CDR3 runs 17 residues. Germline trimming cut 2 bases from V and 1 base from J; bases unmatched to any gene: 5. Germline V CDR1 and CDR2: KGHSH, LQKENI. The chain's CDR3 is CASSPTGQGENTGELFF. CDR3 nucleotide sequence: TGTGCCAGCTCACCAACGGGACAGGGTGAGAACACCGGGGAGCTGTTTTTT.

The chain is built from TRBV7-6 and TRBJ1-3; no definite D call. The germline V gene encodes CDR1 SGHVS and CDR2 FNYEAQ. Trimming took 0 bases from V and 2 from J, leaving 14 bases between them. The CDR3 extends over 17 amino acids. Written as DNA, the CDR3 is TGTGCCAGCAGCTTAGCGGTCCTCCAAACGGCTGGAAACACCATATATTTT. Translated, it gives CASSLAVLQTAGNTIYF.